These 30 T cell receptor beta chains originate from one sample sequenced in a study of CD4 T cells in relation to SARS-CoV-2 and coronaviruses. These receptors have no identified antigens. TCRdb's copy holds only in-frame clones and misses some; the assay was immunoSEQ multiplex PCR. The sample lists about 47,000 clones; roughly four fifths were seen once. Sequenced sample: naive CD4+ T cells from PBMCs, cultured in vitro. Specified subset: naive CD4+ T cells isolated by negative enrichment. These receptors originate from an adult with COVID-19.

The chain recombines TRBV6-4 with TRBJ2-3; a possible D gene is TRBD2 (6 bases). V lost 3 bases and J lost 0, with 10 bases in between. CDR3 length: 15 residues. Germline CDR1 is MRHNA and CDR2 is SNTAGT. CDR3 DNA sequence: TGTGCCAGCAGTGAAATAGCGGCTAGCACAGATACGCAGTATTTT. Protein sequence: CASSEIAASTDTQYF.

The rearrangement uses TRBV24-1 and TRBJ2-2, with D uncertain. Germline CDR1 KGHDR, CDR2 SFDVKD. The CDR3 extends over 18 amino acids. The V and J ends lost 1 base and 1 base respectively, with 15 bases between them. The CDR3 nucleotides are TGTGCCACCAGTGATTTTTCCCCTAGAAACAAGAACACCGGGGAGCTGTTTTTT. Protein: CATSDFSPRNKNTGELFF.

This clone was seen more than once but under ten times. CDR3 protein: CASRVSSAGNQPQHF. The CDR3 DNA reads TGTGCCAGCAGGGTTAGCTCCGCCGGCAATCAGCCCCAGCATTTT. V gene TRBV6-4 combines with J gene TRBJ1-5; unclear D gene. Per germline, CDR1 MRHNA and CDR2 SNTAGT. V gave up 6 bases and J gave up 2 bases, with 14 bases separating them. The CDR3 sequence is 15 residues long.

V gene TRBV6-5 combines with J gene TRBJ2-7, with a possible D match to TRBD2 (6 bases). The CDR3 loop spans 14 amino acids. The V and J ends lost 7 bases and 0 bases respectively, with 13 bases between them. Per the germline V gene, CDR1 is MNHEY and CDR2 is SVGAGI. In DNA form, the CDR3 reads TGTGCCAGCACTTCCCGCGGGGACTCCTACGAGCAGTACTTC. Protein sequence: CASTSRGDSYEQYF.

The chain couples TRBV19 to TRBJ2-1, with 9 positions matching TRBD1. Germline CDR1 LNHDA, CDR2 SQIVND (reference sequence). The V segment lost 5 bases and the J segment 4 bases; nucleotides outside the gene matches: 12. The CDR3 sequence is 17 residues long. The CDR3 protein is CASSARDRVTRYNEQFF. CDR3 bases: TGTGCCAGTAGTGCCCGGGACAGGGTCACCCGGTACAATGAGCAGTTCTTC.

This chain connects TRBV6-5 to TRBJ2-7, with D possibly being TRBD1 (6 bases). Germline V CDR1 and CDR2: MNHEY, SVGAGI. Trimming removed 3 bases from V and 0 bases from J, with 12 bases in between. CDR3 length equals 15 residues. The CDR3 bases are TGTGCCAGCAGTTATAGGACAGCTGGCTCCTACGAGCAGTACTTC. Residues: CASSYRTAGSYEQYF.

This chain joins TRBV29-1 and TRBJ2-7, with 9 bases that match TRBD2. This CDR3 is 17 amino acids long. CDR1 is SQVTM, CDR2 ANQGSEA, per germline. V lost 2 bases and J lost 2; bases outside the gene matches: 13. The chain's CDR3 is CSVESVRREGLPYEQYF. CDR3 sequence (DNA): TGCAGCGTTGAATCAGTACGGCGGGAGGGTCTACCCTACGAGCAGTACTTC.

The chain is built from TRBV30 and TRBJ2-7, with D possibly being TRBD1 (6 bases). There are 13 residues in the CDR3. Trimming removed 1 base at V and 7 bases at J, with 14 bases between. Germline lookup yields CDR1 GTSNPN and CDR2 SVGIG (reference sequence). The CDR3: CAWSANNRAEQYF. The CDR3 nucleotides read TGTGCCTGGAGTGCCAATAACAGGGCTGAGCAGTACTTC.

The chain recombines TRBV4-3 with TRBJ1-2; D remains ambiguous. CDR1 and CDR2 from the germline V gene are LGHNA and YSLEER. Trimming stripped 5 bases from V and 9 bases from J, with 16 bases between. CDR3 length equals 13 residues. CDR3 bases: TGCGCCAGCAGCAAAAATCCGACTGATCGCTACACCTTC. Translation gives CASSKNPTDRYTF.

The chain employs TRBV7-2 and TRBJ2-2, with D perhaps matching TRBD2 (6 bases). This CDR3 is 17 amino acids long. Germline V CDR1 and CDR2: SGHTA, FQGNSA. V lost 6 bases to trimming and J lost 1 base, with 18 bases between them. The CDR3 is CASRGGGGALNTGELFF. The CDR3 region has the DNA TGTGCCAGCAGGGGGGGTGGAGGCGCGTTGAACACCGGGGAGCTGTTTTTT.

This chain's CDR3 is CASSEFGTGALGYTF. The CDR3 DNA reads as TGTGCCAGCAGTGAATTTGGGACAGGGGCGTTAGGCTACACCTTC. V usage is TRBV6-1 and J usage is TRBJ1-2; 10 nucleotides agree with TRBD1. Germline assignment: CDR1 MNHNS and CDR2 SASEGT. J was trimmed by 8 bases and V by 2 bases; bases with no gene match: 8. The CDR3 is 15 amino acids.

The chain is built from TRBV28 and TRBJ2-1; TRBD1 matches at 8 bases. The CDR3 has 17 residues. Losses at the gene ends were 2 bases for V and 0 bases for J; bases not matched to a gene: 6. The germline V gene encodes CDR1 MDHEN and CDR2 SYDVKM. CDR3 region: CASSLRTGRSSYNEQFF. CDR3 nucleotide sequence: TGTGCCAGCAGTTTAAGGACAGGGCGCAGCTCCTACAATGAGCAGTTCTTC.

This chain links TRBV18 with TRBJ2-1; no clear D gene. Trimming cost V 2 bases and J 8 bases, with 10 bases left between them. There are 13 residues in the CDR3. Germline values: CDR1 KGHSH, CDR2 LQKENI. The CDR3 DNA sequence: TGTGCCAGCTCACCATCTGGTTTCGATGAGCAGTTCTTC. Translation: CASSPSGFDEQFF.

The chain links TRBV28 to TRBJ2-1; D may match TRBD1 or TRBD2 (5 bases each). The CDR3 length is 14 residues. Trimming shortened V by 7 bases and J by 5 bases, and 15 bases separated the two germline ends. Germline CDR1 MDHEN, CDR2 SYDVKM. For the CDR3, the DNA is TGTGCCAGCAACACGGGACCGAGAAACAATGAGCAGTTCTTC. Amino acid sequence: CASNTGPRNNEQFF.

This chain links TRBV12-3 or TRBV12-4 with TRBJ2-7; the D gene is possibly TRBD1 (5 bases). The CDR3 is 12 amino acids. V dropped 4 bases and J dropped 4 bases, with 8 bases sitting between them. The CDR3, as DNA: TGTGCCAGCAGTTATCAGGGTTACGAGCAGTACTTC. Protein: CASSYQGYEQYF.

The chain employs TRBV6-5 and TRBJ2-5; the match to TRBD2 covers 8 bases. V lost 7 bases to trimming and J lost 7 bases; unmatched junction nucleotides: 14. Germline V gene data show CDR1 as MNHEY and CDR2 as SVGAGI. The CDR3 spans 15 residues. Written as DNA, the CDR3 is TGTGCCAGCATCCGAACAAGCGGGAGTGAGGGGACCCAGTACTTC. Amino acid sequence: CASIRTSGSEGTQYF.

The rearrangement joins TRBV24-1 to TRBJ2-2, with TRBD1 matching over 10 bases. CDR3 length: 16 amino acids. V dropped 11 bases and J dropped 2; count of bases not matched to a gene: 10. Per germline, CDR1 KGHDR and CDR2 SFDVKD. CDR3 nucleotide sequence: TGTGCCAAAACATCCCGGGACAGGGGTAACACCGGGGAGCTGTTTTTT. It translates to CAKTSRDRGNTGELFF.

This sequence joins TRBV7-9 and TRBJ1-5, with D uncertain. CDR1 and CDR2 (germline): SEHNR, FQNEAQ (reference sequence). The CDR3 length is 13 residues. Deletions cut 0 bases from V and 6 bases from J, with 6 bases between. The CDR3 region is CASSLAGSQPQHF. In DNA form, the CDR3 reads TGTGCCAGCAGCTTAGCAGGGAGTCAGCCCCAGCATTTT.

The V call is TRBV28, the J call TRBJ2-7; 10 positions agree with TRBD1. The germline V gene encodes CDR1 MDHEN and CDR2 SYDVKM. V shed 8 bases and J 5 bases; nucleotides not matched to a gene: 6. The CDR3 consists of 13 residues. The CDR3 DNA sequence: TGTGCCAGCGACCGGGACAGGGGCAACGAGCAGTACTTC. Translating gives CASDRDRGNEQYF.

The gene calls are TRBV24-1 and TRBJ2-1; 11 bases map to TRBD1. This CDR3 contains 17 residues. J was trimmed by 2 bases and V by 3 bases; bases with no gene match: 5. Germline CDR1 KGHDR, CDR2 SFDVKD. The CDR3 nucleotides read TGTGCCACCAGTGATCCTCCGGGACAGGGGGCCTACAATGAGCAGTTCTTC. As protein: CATSDPPGQGAYNEQFF.

This chain links TRBV6-1 with TRBJ2-5; D uncertain. The V end was cut by 1 base, the J end by 1 base, with 10 bases between. Germline CDR1 MNHNS, CDR2 SASEGT. This CDR3 is 15 amino acids long. The CDR3 coding sequence is TGTGCCAGCAGTGAAGTTCCGACCGTCCAAGAGACCCAGTACTTC. Its protein is CASSEVPTVQETQYF.

This chain joins TRBV18 and TRBJ2-1, with D unresolved. V lost 3 bases and J 10 bases, leaving 10 bases between the germline ends. CDR3 length: 12 amino acids. Germline V CDR1 and CDR2: KGHSH, LQKENI. This chain's CDR3 is CASSPVSREQFF. Here the CDR3 DNA reads TGTGCCAGCTCACCCGTAAGCCGGGAGCAGTTCTTC.

The chain joins TRBV18 to TRBJ2-1; no clear D. V lost 3 bases to trimming and J lost 5 bases, with 11 bases between them. In germline, CDR1 is KGHSH, CDR2 LQKENI. The CDR3 sequence is 14 residues long. CDR3 bases: TGTGCCAGCTCACCTGTGCATGTGGACAATGAGCAGTTCTTC. Translating gives CASSPVHVDNEQFF.

The chain is built from TRBV9 and TRBJ2-1; D gene unclear. V shed 0 bases and J shed 0 bases, with 7 bases lying between them. Germline V lookup: CDR1 SGDLS, CDR2 YYNGEE. The CDR3 runs to 15 residues. As DNA, the CDR3 is TGTGCCAGCAGCGTAGGCCAAACCTCCTACAATGAGCAGTTCTTC. Its translation is CASSVGQTSYNEQFF.

The V call is TRBV3-1 (or the pseudogene TRBV3-2), the J call TRBJ2-5; the match to TRBD2 covers 9 bases. This CDR3 comprises 15 residues. CDR1 LGHDT and CDR2 YNNKEL come from the germline V gene (reference sequence). J gave up 3 bases and V 5 bases, and 7 bases lay outside the gene matches. DNA for the CDR3: TGTGCCAGCAGCTTGACTAGCGGAGGAAAAGAGACCCAGTACTTC. It specifies CASSLTSGGKETQYF.

The genes are TRBV7-9 and TRBJ1-2; D is uncertain. CDR1 is SEHNR and CDR2 is FQNEAQ in the germline V gene (reference sequence). The ends were cut back, 5 bases at V and 4 bases at J, with 11 bases in the middle. This CDR3 comprises 13 residues. The CDR3 sequence: CASSQIQIYGYTF. CDR3 DNA: TGTGCCAGCAGCCAGATTCAGATCTATGGCTACACCTTC. The whole variable domain, filled in from reference TRBV7-9 and TRBJ1-2, reads DTGVSQNPRHKITKRGQNVTFRCDPISEHNRLYWYRQTLGQGPEFLTYFQNEAQLEKSRLLSDRFSAERPKGSFSTLEIQRTEQGDSAMYLCASSQIQIYGYTFGSGTRLTVV.

The chain carries TRBV9 and TRBJ2-3, with D perhaps matching TRBD1 (6 bases). The CDR3 contains 14 residues. Germline V CDR1 and CDR2: SGDLS, YYNGEE. The germline V and J ends were trimmed by 3 bases and 0 bases, with 8 bases remaining between them. CDR3 sequence: CASSGQVSTDTQYF. Written as DNA, the CDR3 is TGTGCCAGCAGCGGACAGGTCAGCACAGATACGCAGTATTTT.

The chain is built from TRBV14 and TRBJ2-5, with 10 bases matching TRBD1. Germline V lookup: CDR1 SGHDN, CDR2 FVKESK. J was trimmed by 7 bases and V by 4 bases; bases with no gene match: 9. This CDR3 is built from 15 residues. The CDR3 is CASSRSTGGRGTQYF. In DNA, the CDR3 is TGTGCCAGCAGCCGATCGACAGGGGGCCGGGGGACCCAGTACTTC.

This clone was seen more than once but under ten times. The chain links TRBV18 to TRBJ1-5, with D maybe TRBD1 (5 bases). CDR1 is KGHSH and CDR2 is LQKENI in the germline V gene. V was clipped by 2 bases and J by 5 bases, with 7 bases between them. This CDR3 comprises 13 residues. The chain's CDR3 is CASSPSRDQPQHF. As DNA, the CDR3 is TGTGCCAGCTCACCAAGCAGGGATCAGCCCCAGCATTTT.

V is TRBV12-3 or TRBV12-4 and J is TRBJ2-7; tentatively, D is TRBD1 (6 bases). There are 13 residues in the CDR3. V was trimmed by 8 bases and J by 3 bases, leaving 14 bases between them. The CDR3 loop reads CASGVRDNYEQYF. DNA for the CDR3: TGTGCCAGCGGGGTCCGGGACAACTACGAGCAGTACTTC.